One sample yielded the 19 T cell receptor beta chains listed below, sequenced in a study of radiotherapy plus CTLA-4 blockade in lung cancer. Using immunoSEQ multiplex PCR, the repertoire was profiled, and TCRdb retains in-frame clones only, with some absent. Of 90,000 to 100,000 clones listed, just over 85% were seen once; the top ten hold about 5.3%. The sequences come from peripheral blood, collected from a patient treated with radiotherapy plus ipilimumab. These receptors were obtained from a human donor with non-small cell lung cancer that progressed on radiotherapy plus ipilimumab.

The V call is TRBV7-3, the J call TRBJ2-3; the D is unclear. In germline, CDR1 is SGHTA, CDR2 FQGTGA. V was shortened by 1 base and J by 1 base, with 6 bases between the two germline ends. This CDR3 is built from 14 residues. The CDR3, as DNA: TGTGCCAGCAGCTTAATTGGGGGCACAGATACGCAGTATTTT. It yields the protein CASSLIGGTDTQYF.

The chain combines TRBV15 with TRBJ2-1; 13 positions match TRBD2. From germline, CDR1 is LNHNV and CDR2 YYDKDF (reference sequence). The CDR3 has 18 amino acids. Losses at the gene ends were 0 bases for V and 8 bases for J; bases not matched to a gene: 10. As DNA, the CDR3 is TGTGCCACCAGCAGAGATCAACCCGGACTAGCGGGAGCCCATGAGCAGTTCTTC. This codes for CATSRDQPGLAGAHEQFF.

This chain uses TRBV5-1 with TRBJ1-2; D possibly corresponds to TRBD1 (5 bases). In germline, CDR1 is SGHRS, CDR2 YFSETQ. The V gene lost 2 bases and the J gene lost 0 bases, with 11 bases spanning the gap. This CDR3 region has 15 residues. The CDR3 nucleotides are TGCGCCAGCAGCTTAGGGACCGCGACTAACTATGGCTACACCTTC. Its protein product is CASSLGTATNYGYTF.

The chain links TRBV6-1 to TRBJ1-2; D perhaps matches TRBD1 (6 bases). The CDR3 covers 13 residues. The germline V gene encodes CDR1 MNHNS and CDR2 SASEGT. Deletions cut 2 bases from V and 7 bases from J, with 11 bases between. CDR3 DNA: TGTGCCAGCAGTGAATCAGGGGTGGGTGGCTACACCTTC. Its translation is CASSESGVGGYTF.

The chain links TRBV7-8 to TRBJ1-3; D call uncertain. The V and J ends lost 4 bases and 0 bases respectively, with 13 bases between them. Per germline, CDR1 SGHVS and CDR2 FQNEAQ. This CDR3 comprises 16 residues. The CDR3 DNA sequence: TGTGCCAGCAGCTCCCGGACCGAGAGCTCTGGAAACACCATATATTTT. It specifies CASSSRTESSGNTIYF.

This clone occurred a few times. The genes are TRBV15 and TRBJ2-7, with D possibly being TRBD1 or TRBD2 (5 bases each). The V gene's germline CDR1 is LNHNV and CDR2 YYDKDF (reference sequence). Trimming removed 5 bases at V and 5 bases at J, with 19 bases between. The CDR3 is 15 residues long. This CDR3 reads CATSLNLGPYNEQYF. CDR3 bases: TGTGCCACCAGCCTCAACTTGGGACCCTATAACGAGCAGTACTTC.

This clone occurred a few times. The chain couples TRBV10-1 to TRBJ2-7, with 10 bases identical to TRBD2. V lost 4 bases, J lost 7 bases, and 10 bases stayed unmatched. CDR3 size: 15 residues. Germline CDR1 reads WNHNN; CDR2 reads SYGVQD (reference sequence). CDR3 nucleotide sequence: TGCGCCAGCAGTGGACAAGCGGGAGGGCCGCTGGAGCAGTACTTC. Amino acids: CASSGQAGGPLEQYF.

The V call is TRBV7-9, the J call TRBJ1-2, with D tentatively TRBD1 (6 bases). The CDR3 is 16 amino acids. Germline V CDR1 and CDR2: SEHNR, FQNEAQ (reference sequence). The ends were cut back, 5 bases at V and 4 bases at J, with 20 bases in the middle. The DNA of the CDR3 is TGTGCCAGCAGCGGGATAAGGGGGGAAGATGTCTATGGCTACACCTTC. Protein sequence: CASSGIRGEDVYGYTF.

This rearrangement joins TRBV5-1 to TRBJ1-3; D perhaps matches TRBD1 (6 bases). V was trimmed by 4 bases and J by 0 bases, leaving 17 bases between them. The CDR3 sequence is 17 residues long. Germline CDR1 reads SGHRS; CDR2 reads YFSETQ. This CDR3 reads CASSPGHNLYSGNTIYF. The CDR3 DNA reads TGCGCCAGCAGCCCGGGACACAATCTTTACTCTGGAAACACCATATATTTT.

This sequence joins TRBV19 and TRBJ2-5; 7 nucleotides line up with TRBD1. Germline lookup yields CDR1 LNHDA and CDR2 SQIVND (reference sequence). The CDR3 runs 14 residues. V lost 5 bases and J lost 7; bases outside the gene matches: 10. The CDR3 here is CASSDGTVSLTQYF. The CDR3 DNA sequence: TGTGCCAGTAGTGACGGGACAGTGTCTTTGACCCAGTACTTC.

The chain links TRBV10-3 to TRBJ1-3; maybe TRBD1 (5 bases). Germline assignment: CDR1 ENHRY and CDR2 SYGVKD. The CDR3 loop spans 15 amino acids. V was cut by 7 bases and J by 0 bases, with 13 bases left in between. CDR3 nucleotide sequence: TGTGCCATCATGGGGCAGCTGGGCTCTGGAAACACCATATATTTT. It yields the protein CAIMGQLGSGNTIYF.

The chain uses TRBV7-9 and TRBJ1-1; 7 nucleotides line up with TRBD1. Germline V gene sequence: CDR1 SEHNR, CDR2 FQNEAQ (reference sequence). The CDR3 has 14 residues. Trimming cost V 5 bases and J 0 bases; bases outside gene matches: 3. The CDR3: CASSQGQMNTEAFF. CDR3 sequence (DNA): TGTGCCAGCAGCCAGGGACAGATGAACACTGAAGCTTTCTTT.

The chain uses TRBV2 and TRBJ2-7; TRBD2 might be the D (5 bases). The ends were cut back, 3 bases at V and 2 bases at J, with 20 bases in the middle. Germline V gene lookup returns CDR1 SNHLY and CDR2 FYNNEI. The CDR3 has 17 residues. Written as DNA, the CDR3 is TGTGCCAGCAGTGAGCCTGAGGGCGTCGGTTCCACCTACGAGCAGTACTTC. Protein: CASSEPEGVGSTYEQYF.

The sample holds one count of this clone. V gene TRBV6-5 combines with J gene TRBJ1-5, with D possibly TRBD1 on 5 matching bases. V was cut by 5 bases and J by 6 bases, with 14 bases left in between. CDR3 length: 14 residues. Germline V gene lookup returns CDR1 MNHEY and CDR2 SVGAGI. The CDR3 sequence is CASSPARGGQPQHF. As DNA, the CDR3 is TGTGCCAGCAGTCCCGCGCGGGGGGGTCAGCCCCAGCATTTT.

The chain combines TRBV15 with TRBJ1-3, with 8 positions matching TRBD1. V was pared by 1 base and J by 0 bases, with 5 bases of the junction left unmatched. CDR1 is LNHNV and CDR2 is YYDKDF in the germline V gene (reference sequence). CDR3 length: 17 amino acids. The CDR3 spells CATSRGRDRPSGNTIYF. The CDR3 region has the DNA TGTGCCACCAGCAGAGGCCGGGACAGGCCCTCTGGAAACACCATATATTTT.

V and J are TRBV13 and TRBJ2-7, with 7 positions matching TRBD1. Germline-derived CDR1 and CDR2 are PRHDT and FYEKMQ (reference sequence). The trim removed 4 bases at V and 0 bases at J, leaving 6 bases unmatched. The CDR3 contains 15 residues. CDR3 residues: CASSSGTASSYEQYF. The CDR3, as DNA: TGTGCCAGCAGCTCCGGGACAGCGAGCTCCTACGAGCAGTACTTC. Looking up the rest from reference TRBV13 and TRBJ2-7 gives the full variable domain: AAGVIQSPRHLIKEKRETATLKCYPIPRHDTVYWYQQGPGQDPQFLISFYEKMQSDKGSIPDRFSAQQFSDYHSELNMSSLELGDSALYFCASSSGTASSYEQYFGPGTRLTVT.

V is TRBV18 and J is TRBJ2-7; TRBD1 matches 9 bases. V was pared by 2 bases and J by 6 bases, with 5 bases of the junction left unmatched. Looked up from germline, CDR1 is KGHSH and CDR2 is LQKENI. The CDR3 totals 14 residues. CDR3 coding DNA: TGTGCCAGCTCACCAAGGGACAGGGAGGGCGAGCAGTACTTC. The encoded protein is CASSPRDREGEQYF. Full variable domain (outside the CDR3, taken from reference TRBV18 and TRBJ2-7): NAGVMQNPRHLVRRRGQEARLRCSPMKGHSHVYWYRQLPEEGLKFMVYLQKENIIDESGMPKERFSAEFPKEGPSILRIQQVVRGDSAAYFCASSPRDREGEQYFGPGTRLTVT.

The J gene is TRBJ2-1, the V gene TRBV15; perhaps TRBD1 as D (6 bases). The CDR3 runs 14 residues. Germline V gives CDR1 LNHNV, CDR2 YYDKDF (reference sequence). The V end lost 1 base, the J end lost 8 bases, and 12 bases lay between the germline ends. CDR3 loop: CATSRVTGLDEQFF. The DNA of the CDR3 is TGTGCCACCAGCAGAGTTACAGGGCTCGATGAGCAGTTCTTC.

The gene calls are TRBV18 and TRBJ1-4; D unclear. This CDR3 comprises 13 residues. Per germline, CDR1 KGHSH and CDR2 LQKENI. Between the trimmed V and J ends, which lost 6 bases and 6 bases, there was a span of 11 bases. The CDR3 DNA sequence: TGTGCCAGCTCCGCGCTAGGTGATGAAAAACTGTTTTTT. Its protein is CASSALGDEKLFF.